The entry below gives a single TCR beta chain sequence along with its context. The data were produced by immunoSEQ multiplex PCR, yet TCRdb's version contains in-frame clones alone and is incomplete. The top ten hold 0.45% to 0.5% of the sample, which has 50,000 to 55,000 clones, about 93% seen once. The source of the sample is a study of T cell changes during pregnancy in multiple sclerosis. The CDR3 has 17 residues. Unmatched junction bases numbered 11, after V lost 5 bases and J lost 7 bases. The germline gives CDR1 LNHDA, CDR2 SQIVND (reference sequence). The clonotype originates from a female donor with multiple sclerosis, enrolled in a pregnancy study. The sample here was CD4+ T cells from peripheral blood mononuclear cells, taken in the third trimester of pregnancy. The chain has TRBV19 and TRBJ2-2, with 12 bases aligning to TRBD1. In DNA, the CDR3 is TGTGCCAGTAGTCACCCAGGGGACAGGGGGCGCGGCGGGGAGCTGTTTTTT. It translates to CASSHPGDRGRGGELFF. The full variable domain, in which reference TRBV19 and TRBJ2-2 provide the parts outside the CDR3, is DGGITQSPKYLFRKEGQNVTLSCEQNLNHDAMYWYRQDPGQGLRLIYYSQIVNDFQKGDIAEGYSVSREKKESFPLTVTSAQKNPTAFYLCASSHPGDRGRGGELFFGEGSRLTVL.